This T cell receptor beta chain was observed in a study of identical twins. This CDR3 region has 13 residues. From germline, CDR1 is LGHDT and CDR2 YNNKEL (reference sequence). J gave up 6 bases and V 4 bases, and 6 bases lay outside the gene matches. Unique molecular identifiers were present on the cDNA, which also gained a universal primer site by template switching. MiXCR, run by TCRdb on the 5' RACE reads, gives a single entry per CDR3 protein. The table has about 1.7 million distinct CDR3 sequences, roughly 35% seen once. Every sampled donor was Caucasian and healthy. This clonotype was counted a few times. The antigen is not known. Study findings and constraints: With beta out-of-frame sequences, excess sharing by twins was weaker. Low generation-probability sequences were in excess among twin-shared out-of-frame alpha sequences.

The material sequenced was cord blood. This TCR derives from a newborn girl in good health. The rearrangement uses TRBV3-1 and TRBJ2-7; 7 positions match TRBD1. The CDR3 DNA is TGTGCCAGCAGCCTTTGGACAGGACTCGAGCAGTACTTC. Amino acid sequence: CASSLWTGLEQYF.